The 27 T cell receptor beta chains below come from one sample, sequenced in a study of blood T cell repertoires in COVID-19. Only in-frame clones appear in the TCRdb table, and some are missing; sequencing was by immunoSEQ multiplex PCR. The table includes over 200,000 clones, 85% to 90% detected once. The sequenced material came from PBMCs or T cells enriched from blood (not recorded which). The receptor set was obtained from a man aged 40-50 years who had recovered from COVID-19.

The chain has TRBV18 and TRBJ2-3, with TRBD1 identical over 7 bases. CDR1 is KGHSH and CDR2 is LQKENI in the germline V gene. This CDR3 spans 15 amino acids. With 6 bases clipped from V and 2 bases from J, the junction kept 8 bases outside the gene matches. This CDR3 reads CASSLSGTATDTQYF. CDR3 sequence (DNA): TGTGCCAGCTCGCTCTCCGGGACAGCCACAGATACGCAGTATTTT.

V is TRBV11-2 and J is TRBJ1-4; 7 nucleotides align to TRBD1. The germline V gene encodes CDR1 SGHAT and CDR2 FQNNGV. J was trimmed by 2 bases and V by 5 bases; bases with no gene match: 5. The length of the CDR3 is 15 residues. DNA of the CDR3: TGTGCCAGCAGCCCACAGGGGAACACTAATGAAAAACTGTTTTTT. This gives the protein CASSPQGNTNEKLFF.

The chain links TRBV29-1 to TRBJ2-7; TRBD1 matches 7 bases. J was trimmed by 0 bases and V by 7 bases; bases with no gene match: 6. The CDR3 consists of 13 residues. The V gene's germline CDR1 is SQVTM and CDR2 ANQGSEA. The DNA of the CDR3 is TGCAGCGGAACCCGGGACAGCTCCTACGAGCAGTACTTC. Amino acid sequence: CSGTRDSSYEQYF.

The chain employs TRBV18 and TRBJ2-7; a weak D match, TRBD2 (5 bases). CDR3 length equals 15 residues. The germline CDR1 and CDR2 sequences are KGHSH and LQKENI. V dropped 3 bases and J dropped 0 bases, with 12 bases sitting between them. CDR3 nucleotide sequence: TGTGCCAGCTCACCCGGCGGAGGAGCCTCCTACGAGCAGTACTTC. This sequence encodes CASSPGGGASYEQYF.

This chain connects TRBV4-1 to TRBJ1-5; D unresolved. Germline loops: CDR1 MGHRA, CDR2 YSYEKL. With 0 bases removed from V and 1 base from J, the gap between germline ends came to 10 bases. CDR3 size: 16 residues. The CDR3: CASSQDAQISNQPQHF. Written as DNA, the CDR3 is TGCGCCAGCAGCCAAGATGCACAGATAAGCAATCAGCCCCAGCATTTT.

This clone was seen a single time. The chain recombines TRBV5-6 with TRBJ2-7; tentative D call: TRBD1 (6 bases). The CDR3 has 15 residues. Germline V gene data show CDR1 as SGHDT and CDR2 as YYEEEE. Trimming cost V 0 bases and J 4 bases, with 14 bases left between them. CDR3 loop: CASSLGPGERYEQYF. The CDR3, as DNA: TGTGCCAGCAGCTTGGGGCCAGGGGAGAGGTACGAGCAGTACTTC.

The rearrangement links TRBV11-3 to TRBJ1-6, with D possibly being TRBD1 (6 bases). This CDR3 is 15 amino acids long. V was pared by 5 bases and J by 2 bases, with 10 bases between. The germline gives CDR1 SGHNT, CDR2 YENEEA. DNA for the CDR3: TGTGCCAGCAGCGTCCGGGACACCTATAATTCACCCCTCCACTTT. Translated: CASSVRDTYNSPLHF.

The chain recombines TRBV7-9 with TRBJ1-2, with 8 bases lining up with TRBD1. Losses at the gene ends were 5 bases for V and 3 bases for J; bases not matched to a gene: 8. The CDR3 runs to 15 residues. Germline lookup yields CDR1 SEHNR and CDR2 FQNEAQ (reference sequence). DNA of the CDR3: TGTGCCAGCAGCCATCTTCAGGGGGCCTACTATGGCTACACCTTC. Translation gives CASSHLQGAYYGYTF.

The count of this clone is one. This chain links TRBV4-2 with TRBJ2-3; 12 bases map to TRBD2. The CDR3 sequence is 17 residues long. V lost 0 bases to trimming and J lost 6 bases; unmatched junction nucleotides: 7. CDR1 is LGHNA, CDR2 YNFKEQ, per germline. The CDR3 region has the DNA TGTGCCAGCAGCCAAGAACCTAGCGGGGGGGCGGGGGATACGCAGTATTTT. It translates to CASSQEPSGGAGDTQYF.

This chain connects TRBV5-1 to TRBJ2-7; possible D gene TRBD1, 5 bases. The CDR3 is 14 amino acids. Per germline, CDR1 SGHRS and CDR2 YFSETQ. Trimming pared 4 bases from V and 2 bases from J, leaving 13 bases between. The CDR3 is CASSPRGPTYEQYF. Written as DNA, the CDR3 is TGCGCCAGCAGCCCAAGGGGCCCAACCTACGAGCAGTACTTC.

This sequence joins TRBV5-1 and TRBJ2-3; possible D gene TRBD1, 5 bases. From germline, CDR1 is SGHRS and CDR2 YFSETQ. Trimming took off 0 bases at V and 2 bases at J, with 13 bases between the two ends. The CDR3 spans 16 residues. The CDR3 protein is CASSLGLTRDTDTQYF. The CDR3 region has the DNA TGCGCCAGCAGCTTGGGACTCACCAGGGACACAGATACGCAGTATTTT.

This rearrangement joins TRBV30 to TRBJ1-2, with D possibly matching TRBD1 (5 bases). CDR1 is GTSNPN, CDR2 SVGIG, per germline (reference sequence). The germline V and J ends were trimmed by 3 bases and 7 bases, with 12 bases remaining between them. This CDR3 contains 12 residues. The CDR3 loop is CAWRTRDGGYTF. The CDR3 DNA is TGTGCCTGGAGGACGCGGGACGGTGGCTACACCTTC. Full variable domain (remainder filled in from reference TRBV30 and TRBJ1-2): SQTIHQWPATLVQPVGSPLSLECTVEGTSNPNLYWYRQAAGRGLQLLFYSVGIGQISSEVPQNLSASRPQDRQFILSSKKLLLSDSGFYLCAWRTRDGGYTFGSGTRLTVV.

This clone was detected only once. The V and J genes are TRBV4-1 and TRBJ2-3; no reliable D call. Germline CDR1 and CDR2: MGHRA and YSYEKL. This CDR3 region has 14 residues. Trimming pared 1 base from V and 12 bases from J, leaving 17 bases between. This CDR3 is CASSQAVDSRNQYF. In nucleotides, the CDR3 is TGCGCCAGCAGCCAAGCGGTCGACTCTAGGAACCAGTATTTT.

V usage is TRBV9 and J usage is TRBJ2-7; 8 nucleotides align to TRBD1. The junction had 9 bases not matched to a gene; V was cut back by 0 bases and J by 4 bases. Per the germline V gene, CDR1 is SGDLS and CDR2 is YYNGEE. CDR3 length: 16 amino acids. The CDR3: CASSVGQGTLQYEQYF. The CDR3 DNA follows: TGTGCCAGCAGCGTAGGACAGGGGACTCTGCAATACGAGCAGTACTTC.

The genes are TRBV3-1 (or the pseudogene TRBV3-2) and TRBJ2-5; 7 bases map to TRBD1. The trim removed 7 bases at V and 5 bases at J, leaving 10 bases unmatched. The CDR3 runs to 14 residues. CDR1 LGHDT and CDR2 YNNKEL come from the germline V gene (reference sequence). CDR3 sequence reads: CASTVRGMVETQYF. The CDR3 nucleotides read TGTGCCAGCACAGTCAGGGGGATGGTTGAGACCCAGTACTTC.

The rearrangement links TRBV19 to TRBJ2-1; tentative D call: TRBD1 (6 bases). V was trimmed by 4 bases and J by 4 bases, leaving 8 bases between them. The CDR3 totals 13 residues. Germline values: CDR1 LNHDA, CDR2 SQIVND (reference sequence). The CDR3 bases are TGTGCCAGTAGTAGCACAGGGTACAATGAGCAGTTCTTC. Amino acids: CASSSTGYNEQFF.

This chain connects TRBV30 to TRBJ1-5, with D possibly matching TRBD1 (6 bases). Trimming removed 2 bases at V and 5 bases at J, with 10 bases between. CDR1 and CDR2 (germline): GTSNPN, SVGIG (reference sequence). This CDR3 contains 13 residues. The CDR3 nucleotides read TGTGCCTGGAGTCAGGGGAGCGATCAGCCCCAGCATTTT. Its translation: CAWSQGSDQPQHF.

This rearrangement joins TRBV20-1 to TRBJ1-1, with D unclear. Germline V gene sequence: CDR1 DFQATT, CDR2 SNEGSKA (reference sequence). The CDR3 runs 12 residues. V was cut by 3 bases and J by 3 bases, with 8 bases left in between. The CDR3 DNA reads TGCAGTGCTAGTCCCATTTACACTGAAGCTTTCTTT. Protein product: CSASPIYTEAFF.

The chain employs TRBV19 and TRBJ2-6, with 10 bases matching TRBD1. CDR3 length: 17 amino acids. Germline CDR1 reads LNHDA; CDR2 reads SQIVND (reference sequence). The junction had 6 bases not matched to a gene; V was cut back by 3 bases and J by 4 bases. The DNA of the CDR3 is TGTGCCAGTAGTATCGGGACAGGGGATCCCGGGGCCAACGTCCTGACTTTC. Its protein product is CASSIGTGDPGANVLTF.

The genes are TRBV30 and TRBJ2-1; no definite D call. V was shortened by 4 bases and J by 9 bases, with 13 bases between the two germline ends. The length of the CDR3 is 12 residues. Germline V lookup: CDR1 GTSNPN, CDR2 SVGIG (reference sequence). DNA for the CDR3: TGTGCCTGGAACAGCCATCATAGTGAGCAGTTCTTC. This gives the protein CAWNSHHSEQFF.

This chain uses TRBV9 with TRBJ2-7; 8 bases agree with TRBD2. The germline gives CDR1 SGDLS, CDR2 YYNGEE. CDR3 length: 17 residues. The V gene end was trimmed by 3 bases and the J gene end by 0 bases; junction bases not matched to a gene: 11. CDR3 DNA: TGTGCCAGCAGCGAGGCTTCGGGGGGGCAAAGCTCCTACGAGCAGTACTTC. It translates to CASSEASGGQSSYEQYF.

The V and J genes are TRBV4-2 and TRBJ1-1; 7 bases agree with TRBD1. The length of the CDR3 is 15 residues. V trimming: 0 bases; J trimming: 5 bases; junction bases outside the gene matches: 6. Germline loops: CDR1 LGHNA, CDR2 YNFKEQ. CDR3 sequence: CASSQDDRDYTEAFF. DNA of the CDR3: TGTGCCAGCAGCCAAGATGACAGGGATTATACTGAAGCTTTCTTT.

This clone was observed once. The genes are TRBV18 and TRBJ2-7; the match to TRBD1 covers 10 bases. This CDR3 has 14 amino acids. The trim removed 3 bases at V and 5 bases at J, leaving 4 bases unmatched. In germline, CDR1 is KGHSH, CDR2 LQKENI. The CDR3, as DNA: TGTGCCAGCTCACCTGGACAGGGGGTCGACGAGCAGTACTTC. This sequence encodes CASSPGQGVDEQYF.

CDR3 region: CASSYGTSVQYF. Written as DNA, the CDR3 is TGTGCCAGCAGTTACGGGACTAGCGTTCAGTACTTC. This chain links TRBV6-6 with TRBJ2-4; 10 bases match TRBD2. The CDR3 spans 12 residues. CDR1 and CDR2 (germline): MNHNY, SVGAGI (reference sequence). Losses at the gene ends were 2 bases for V and 11 bases for J; bases not matched to a gene: 0.

The chain recombines TRBV5-4 with TRBJ2-7, with D tentatively TRBD2 (5 bases). Trimming removed 3 bases at V and 3 bases at J, with 13 bases between. Germline CDR1 is SGHNT and CDR2 is YYREEE (reference sequence). The CDR3 loop spans 14 amino acids. CDR3 amino acids: CASSSPGEDYEQYF. The CDR3 nucleotides read TGTGCCAGCAGCTCGCCCGGGGAAGACTACGAGCAGTACTTC.

This rearrangement joins TRBV28 to TRBJ1-5; 10 positions agree with TRBD1. V gave up 3 bases and J gave up 6 bases; unmatched junction bases: 8. The CDR3 is 16 residues long. The germline gives CDR1 MDHEN, CDR2 SYDVKM. The CDR3 protein is CASSFGDRGRVQPQHF. In nucleotides, the CDR3 is TGTGCCAGCAGTTTCGGTGACAGGGGGCGGGTTCAGCCCCAGCATTTT.

This rearrangement joins TRBV7-3 to TRBJ1-1; D is unclear. This CDR3 is built from 13 residues. V was pared by 4 bases and J by 1 base, with 7 bases between. Germline CDR1 reads SGHTA; CDR2 reads FQGTGA. For the CDR3, the DNA is TGTGCCAGCAGCTATGACTGGAACACTGAAGCTTTCTTT. Its translation is CASSYDWNTEAFF.